This TCR beta chain was captured by sequencing in a study of T-cell memory formation after mild COVID-19. The sample holds a few counts of this clonotype. Its antigen is currently unknown. Germline V gene lookup returns CDR1 LNHDA and CDR2 SQIVND (reference sequence). Trimming left V 6 bases short and J 0 bases short, with 13 bases between. CDR3 length equals 15 residues. Study outcomes and limitations: Clones that contracted from day 15 to 85 had balanced CD4/CD8; later expanders were CD4+ biased.

One entry per CDR3 protein results from TCRdb running MiXCR on the 5' RACE reads. This sample yields some 600,000 distinct CDR3 sequences, of which roughly 17% are seen a single time; around 7.8% belongs to the top ten. The chain carries TRBV19 and TRBJ2-3; D might be TRBD2 (5 bases). Sample: PBMCs or a T cell subset sorted from them (not recorded which). The TCR was taken from an adult woman who had mild COVID-19 (a few samples of this study predate the infection). Cell type and time point are not known. Here the CDR3 reads CASRLSASSTDTQYF. In nucleotides, the CDR3 is TGTGCCAGTAGGCTTAGCGCCTCTAGCACAGATACGCAGTATTTT.